This T cell receptor (beta chain) was obtained from a study of cytomegalovirus exposure and HLA in healthy donors. There are a few counts of this clone. The PCR used 60 Vbeta and 13 Jbeta primers. Clones were sequenced by immunoSEQ multiplex PCR, and TCRdb holds only the in-frame ones, with some missing. The sample lists approximately 130,000 clones; 65% to 80% were seen once. Trimming pared 6 bases from V and 4 bases from J, leaving 9 bases between. This CDR3 has 12 amino acids. Per germline, CDR1 MNHEY and CDR2 SMNVEV (reference sequence). This TCR derives from a middle-aged woman in good health and CMV-seronegative. The material sequenced was PBMCs. The rearrangement joins TRBV27 to TRBJ1-1; no clear D. The CDR3 is CASRSGVTEAFF. The CDR3 DNA reads TGTGCCAGCAGGTCCGGGGTCACTGAAGCTTTCTTT.